The clone carrying this TCR beta chain is deemed medium-sized (0.01 to 0.1%). The antigen remains unidentified. The entry originates in a study of vaccination effects on CD4 cells after COVID-19. Study results and caveats: Only a single clone (1 of 255 vaccine-induced clones in healthy vaccinees) cross-reacted with common cold coronaviruses.

Trimming left V 5 bases short and J 0 bases short, with 16 bases between. In germline, CDR1 is SGHVS, CDR2 FQNEAQ. The CDR3 is 17 amino acids. Peptide-pool stimulation followed by sequencing identified expanded antigen-specific CD4+ clonotypes in the ViraFEST assay. Researchers isolated CD4+ T cells once less than twelve days of culture had elapsed. The healthy vaccine recipients, who had no prior SARS-CoV-2 infection, showed negative nucleocapsid antibodies. Wells containing 1.5 million to 2.5 million PBMC each were cultured with approximately 9.2 IU/ml IL-2 and about 10 ug/ml peptides. Only in-frame clones appear in the TCRdb table, and some are missing; sequencing was by immunoSEQ multiplex PCR. Of around 30,000 clones in the sample, roughly two thirds are singletons; the top ten hold around 27%.

This TCR was sampled from a human donor who received a COVID-19 vaccine. The chain combines TRBV7-8 with TRBJ2-2; the D gene is possibly TRBD2 (6 bases). Sequenced material: CD4+ T cells from PBMCs cultured with HCoV-229E spike peptides, taken before COVID-19 vaccination. The CDR3, as DNA: TGTGCCAGCAGCCCGCTCGCGGGACCGACGAACACCGGGGAGCTGTTTTTT. The encoded protein is CASSPLAGPTNTGELFF.